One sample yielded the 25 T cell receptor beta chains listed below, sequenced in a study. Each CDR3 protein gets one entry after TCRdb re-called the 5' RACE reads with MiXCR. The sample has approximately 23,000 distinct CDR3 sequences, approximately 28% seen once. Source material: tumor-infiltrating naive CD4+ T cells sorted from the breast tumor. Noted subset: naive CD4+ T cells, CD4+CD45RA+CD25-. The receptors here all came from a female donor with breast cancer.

In DNA form, the CDR3 reads TGCGCCAGCAGCCAAGTCGACTTGGGCTTCACAGATACGCAGTATTTT. It translates to CASSQVDLGFTDTQYF. The chain recombines TRBV4-1 with TRBJ2-3; D uncertain. Germline CDR1 and CDR2: MGHRA and YSYEKL. CDR3 size: 16 residues. V lost 1 base to trimming and J lost 2 bases, with 13 bases between them.

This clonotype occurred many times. The CDR3 protein is CASSQDWASGDGFYEQYF. The DNA for the CDR3 is TGTGCCAGCAGCCAAGATTGGGCTAGCGGGGATGGGTTCTACGAGCAGTACTTC. J is TRBJ2-7 and V is TRBV4-2; 9 nucleotides align to TRBD2. The CDR3 sequence is 18 residues long. From germline, CDR1 is LGHNA and CDR2 YNFKEQ. V lost 0 bases, J lost 3 bases, and 12 bases stayed unmatched.

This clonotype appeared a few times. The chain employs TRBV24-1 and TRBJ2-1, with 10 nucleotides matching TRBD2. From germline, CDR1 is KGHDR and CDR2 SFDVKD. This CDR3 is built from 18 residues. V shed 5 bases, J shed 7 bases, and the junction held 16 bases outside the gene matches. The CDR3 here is CATSGGATSGALGNEQFF. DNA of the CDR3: TGTGCCACCAGTGGCGGAGCCACTAGCGGGGCCCTGGGGAATGAGCAGTTCTTC.

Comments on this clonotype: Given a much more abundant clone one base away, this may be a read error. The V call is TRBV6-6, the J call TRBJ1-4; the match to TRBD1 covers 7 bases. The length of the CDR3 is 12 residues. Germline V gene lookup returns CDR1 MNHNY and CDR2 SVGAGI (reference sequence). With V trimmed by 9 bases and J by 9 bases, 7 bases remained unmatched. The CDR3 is CASSGQNKKLFF. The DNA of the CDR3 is TGTGCCAGTTCGGGACAGAATAAAAAACTGTTTTTT.

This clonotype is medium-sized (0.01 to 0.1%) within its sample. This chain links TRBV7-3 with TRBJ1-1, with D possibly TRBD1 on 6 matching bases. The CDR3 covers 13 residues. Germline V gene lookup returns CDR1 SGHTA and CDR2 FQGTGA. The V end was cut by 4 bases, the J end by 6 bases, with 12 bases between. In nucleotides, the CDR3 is TGTGCCAGCAGCTCCAACAGGGAATCTGAAGCTTTCTTT. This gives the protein CASSSNRESEAFF. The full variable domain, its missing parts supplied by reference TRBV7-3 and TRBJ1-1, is GAGVSQTPSNKVTEKGKYVELRCDPISGHTALYWYRQSLGQGPEFLIYFQGTGAADDSGLPNDRFFAVRPEGSVSTLKIQRTERGDSAVYLCASSSNRESEAFFGQGTRLTVV.

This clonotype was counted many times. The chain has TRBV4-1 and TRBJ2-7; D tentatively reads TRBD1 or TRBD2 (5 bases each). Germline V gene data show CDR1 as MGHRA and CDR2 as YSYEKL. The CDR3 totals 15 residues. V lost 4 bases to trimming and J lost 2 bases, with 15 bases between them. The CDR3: CASSPGQGGPYEQYF. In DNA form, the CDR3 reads TGCGCCAGCAGCCCGGGGCAGGGTGGTCCCTACGAGCAGTACTTC.

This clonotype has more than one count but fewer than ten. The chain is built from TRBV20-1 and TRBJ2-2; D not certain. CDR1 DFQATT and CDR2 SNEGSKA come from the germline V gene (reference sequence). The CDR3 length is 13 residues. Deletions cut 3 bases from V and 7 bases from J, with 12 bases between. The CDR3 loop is CSARGGSGGELFF. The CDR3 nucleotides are TGCAGTGCTAGGGGTGGGTCCGGCGGGGAGCTGTTTTTT.

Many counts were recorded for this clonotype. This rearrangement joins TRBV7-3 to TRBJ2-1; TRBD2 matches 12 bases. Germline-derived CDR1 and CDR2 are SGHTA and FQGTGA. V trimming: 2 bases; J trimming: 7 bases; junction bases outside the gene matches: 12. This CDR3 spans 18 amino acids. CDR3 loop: CASSLSPRASGRVNEQFF. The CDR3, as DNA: TGTGCCAGCAGCTTATCCCCCCGGGCTAGCGGGAGGGTGAATGAGCAGTTCTTC.

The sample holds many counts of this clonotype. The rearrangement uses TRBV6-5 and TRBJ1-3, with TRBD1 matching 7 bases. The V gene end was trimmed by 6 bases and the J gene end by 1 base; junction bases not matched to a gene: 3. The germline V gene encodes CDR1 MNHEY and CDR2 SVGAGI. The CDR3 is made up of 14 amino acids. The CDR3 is CASSLTGSGNTIYF. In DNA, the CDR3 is TGTGCCAGCAGCTTGACAGGGTCTGGAAACACCATATATTTT.

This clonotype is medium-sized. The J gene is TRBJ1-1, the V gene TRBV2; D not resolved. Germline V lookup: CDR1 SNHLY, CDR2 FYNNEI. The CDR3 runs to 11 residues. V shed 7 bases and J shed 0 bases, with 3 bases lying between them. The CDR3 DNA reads TGTGCCAGCACCATGAACACTGAAGCTTTCTTT. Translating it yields CASTMNTEAFF.

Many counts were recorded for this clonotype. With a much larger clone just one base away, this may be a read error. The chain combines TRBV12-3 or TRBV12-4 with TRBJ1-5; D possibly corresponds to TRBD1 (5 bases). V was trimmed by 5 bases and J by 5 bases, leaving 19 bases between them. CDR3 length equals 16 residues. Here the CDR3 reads CASSISRDGVDQPQHF. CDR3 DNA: TGTGCCAGCAGTATCTCCCGGGACGGGGTCGATCAGCCCCAGCATTTT.

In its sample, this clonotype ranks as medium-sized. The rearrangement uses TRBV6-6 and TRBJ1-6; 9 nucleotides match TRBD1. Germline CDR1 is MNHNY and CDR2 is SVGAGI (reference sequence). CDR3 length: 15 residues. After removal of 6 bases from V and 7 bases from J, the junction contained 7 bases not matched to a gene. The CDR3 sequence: CASRPGQGGNSPLHF. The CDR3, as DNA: TGTGCCAGCAGACCGGGACAGGGAGGCAATTCACCCCTCCACTTT.

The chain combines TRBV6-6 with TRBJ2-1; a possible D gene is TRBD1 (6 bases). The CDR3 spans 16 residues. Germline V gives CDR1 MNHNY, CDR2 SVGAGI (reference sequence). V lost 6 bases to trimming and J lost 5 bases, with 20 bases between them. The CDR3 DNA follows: TGTGCCAGCAGAGATGTAAGAGGACAGTGCCACAATGAGCAGTTCTTC. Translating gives CASRDVRGQCHNEQFF.

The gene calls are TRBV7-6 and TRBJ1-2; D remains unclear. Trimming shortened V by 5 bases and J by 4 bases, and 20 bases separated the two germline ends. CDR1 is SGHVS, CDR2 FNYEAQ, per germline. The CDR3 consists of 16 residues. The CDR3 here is CASSPPTAQRAYGYTF. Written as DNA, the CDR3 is TGTGCCAGCAGCCCCCCAACAGCTCAAAGGGCCTATGGCTACACCTTC.

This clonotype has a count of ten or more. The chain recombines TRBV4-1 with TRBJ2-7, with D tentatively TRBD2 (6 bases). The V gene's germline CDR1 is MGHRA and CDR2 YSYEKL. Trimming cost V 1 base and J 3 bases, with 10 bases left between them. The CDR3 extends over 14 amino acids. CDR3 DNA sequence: TGCGCCAGCAGCCAAGGAATGGGGGGCTACGAGCAGTACTTC. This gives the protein CASSQGMGGYEQYF.

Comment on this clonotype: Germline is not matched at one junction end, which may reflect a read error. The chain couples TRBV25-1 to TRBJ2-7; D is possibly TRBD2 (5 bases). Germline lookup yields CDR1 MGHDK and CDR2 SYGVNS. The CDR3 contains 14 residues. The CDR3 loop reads CVSSETGSSYEQYF. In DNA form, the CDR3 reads TGTGTCAGCAGCGAAACTGGGAGCTCCTACGAGCAGTACTTC.

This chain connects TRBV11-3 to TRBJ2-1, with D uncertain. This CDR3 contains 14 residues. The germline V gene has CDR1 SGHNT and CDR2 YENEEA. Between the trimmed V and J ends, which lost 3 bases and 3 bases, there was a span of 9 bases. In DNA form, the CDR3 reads TGTGCCAGCAGCTTGGGTCCGGGCTACAATGAGCAGTTCTTC. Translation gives CASSLGPGYNEQFF.

The CDR3 DNA reads TGTGCCAGCAGTTTAGTAGGGGGGACTAGGGGCAATGAGCAGTTCTTC. It specifies CASSLVGGTRGNEQFF. The chain employs TRBV12-3 or TRBV12-4 and TRBJ2-1, with 8 bases aligning to TRBD2. The CDR3 contains 16 residues. The V segment lost 1 base and the J segment 6 bases; nucleotides outside the gene matches: 8.

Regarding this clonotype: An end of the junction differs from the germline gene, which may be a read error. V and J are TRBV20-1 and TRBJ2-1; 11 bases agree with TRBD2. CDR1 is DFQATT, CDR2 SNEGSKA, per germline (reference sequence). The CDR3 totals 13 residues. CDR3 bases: TGCAGTGCCGGGACTAGCGGCGTGAGTGAGCAGCTCTTC. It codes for CSAGTSGVSEQLF.

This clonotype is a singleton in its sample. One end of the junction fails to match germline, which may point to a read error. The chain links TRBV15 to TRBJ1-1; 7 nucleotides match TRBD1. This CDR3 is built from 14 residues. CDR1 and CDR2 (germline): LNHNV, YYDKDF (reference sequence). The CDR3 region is CATGLGQHNTEASF. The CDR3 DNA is TGTGCCACCGGCTTGGGACAGCATAACACTGAAGCTTCCTTT.

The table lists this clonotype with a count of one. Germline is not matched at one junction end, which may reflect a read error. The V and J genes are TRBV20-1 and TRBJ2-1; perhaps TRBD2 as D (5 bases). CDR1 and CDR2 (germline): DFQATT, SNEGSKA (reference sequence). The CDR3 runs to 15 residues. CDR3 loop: CSARDLGVGYNEQLF. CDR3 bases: TGCAGTGCTAGAGATTTGGGAGTGGGGTACAATGAGCAGCTCTTC.

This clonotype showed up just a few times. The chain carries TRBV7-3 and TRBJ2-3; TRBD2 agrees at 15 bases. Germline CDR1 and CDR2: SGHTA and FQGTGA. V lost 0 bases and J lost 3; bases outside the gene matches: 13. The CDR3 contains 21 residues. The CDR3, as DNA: TGTGCCAGCAGCTTAACCCCCGGACTAGCGGGAGGGCCCGGCTTGACAGATACGCAGTATTTT. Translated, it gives CASSLTPGLAGGPGLTDTQYF.

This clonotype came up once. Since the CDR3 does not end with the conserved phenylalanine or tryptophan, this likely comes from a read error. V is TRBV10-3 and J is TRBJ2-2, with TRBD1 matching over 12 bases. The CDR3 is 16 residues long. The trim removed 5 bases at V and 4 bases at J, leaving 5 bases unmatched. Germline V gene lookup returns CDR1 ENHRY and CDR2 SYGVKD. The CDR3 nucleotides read TGTGCCATCAGTCGGGACAGGGGGCTAGGCACCGGGGAGCTGTTTCTT. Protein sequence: CAISRDRGLGTGELFL.

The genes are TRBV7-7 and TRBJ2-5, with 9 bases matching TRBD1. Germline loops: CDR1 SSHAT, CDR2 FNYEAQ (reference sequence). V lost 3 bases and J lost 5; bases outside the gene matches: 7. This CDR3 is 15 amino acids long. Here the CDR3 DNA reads TGTGCCAGCAGCTTCGGGACAGGGCGACAGGAGACCCAGTACTTC. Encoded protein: CASSFGTGRQETQYF.

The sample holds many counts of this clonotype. CDR3 sequence: CASSQDRRAGFNTEAFF. CDR3 DNA: TGTGCCAGCAGCCAAGATCGGAGGGCGGGTTTTAACACTGAAGCTTTCTTT. V and J are TRBV4-2 and TRBJ1-1; D is unresolved. Trimming took 0 bases from V and 2 from J, leaving 16 bases between them. In germline, CDR1 is LGHNA, CDR2 YNFKEQ. CDR3 size: 17 residues.